The table lists the clone carrying this TCR beta chain with a few counts. The sample belongs to a study of T-cell memory formation after mild COVID-19. Germline V gene data show CDR1 as LGHDT and CDR2 as YNNKEL (reference sequence). The V and J ends lost 0 bases and 16 bases respectively, with 9 bases between them. The CDR3 has 11 amino acids. TCRdb re-called the 5' RACE reads with MiXCR, one entry per CDR3 protein. Of around 470,000 distinct CDR3 sequences in the sample, 15% to 25% were seen once. The rearrangement uses TRBV3-1 and TRBJ1-4; tentative D call: TRBD1 (5 bases). Sequencing input: PBMCs or a T cell subset sorted from them (not recorded which). This clonotype was obtained from an adult woman who had mild COVID-19 (a few samples of this study predate the infection). Cell type and time point are not known. The CDR3 coding sequence is TGTGCCAGCAGCCAAGAGGGGGAAACGTTTTTT. Its translation is CASSQEGETFF.